This TCR beta chain was identified in a study of CD4 and CD8 cells across lung adenocarcinoma regions. Germline CDR1 reads MNHEY; CDR2 reads SVGAGI. V dropped 2 bases and J dropped 4; count of bases not matched to a gene: 16. This CDR3 spans 19 amino acids. TCRdb reprocessed the PCR reads with MiXCR, giving one entry per CDR3 protein. The repertoire consists of 9,500 to 11,000 distinct CDR3 sequences, with around 59% occurring once and the leading ten covering about 88%. Donors had localized lung adenocarcinoma, a non-small cell lung cancer. Sequenced material: CD8+ T cells from the margin of a lung tumor. The clonotype comes from a male donor with lung adenocarcinoma. The CD4 and CD8 labels of this study may be unreliable. This chain joins TRBV6-5 and TRBJ2-1; 8 positions match TRBD1. The CDR3 coding sequence is TGTGCCAGCAGTTACCACAGGGGGAGTTCAAAGGGGAATTACAATGAGCAGTTCTTC. The encoded protein is CASSYHRGSSKGNYNEQFF.